This TCR beta chain comes out of a study of blood T cell repertoires in COVID-19. The CDR3 extends over 15 amino acids. Libraries were prepared by immunoSEQ multiplex PCR; TCRdb keeps only in-frame clonotypes and omits some of them. The repertoire holds 150,000 to 200,000 clones, approximately 91% seen once, with about 2.5% in the top ten. This clone appeared a single time. The sequence was obtained from a man between 18 and 35 years old with acute or convalescent COVID-19. The sequencing input was peripheral blood. J is TRBJ1-3 and V is TRBV21-1; the table's D call, TRBD1, was not checked against the DNA. TRBV21-1 is classified as a pseudogene. CDR3 nucleotide sequence: TGTGCCAGCATCCCACAGGGGGCATTTGGAAACACCATATATTTT. Residues: CASIPQGAFGNTIYF.